The 2 T cell receptor beta chains below were found in one sample sequenced in a study of circulating CD8 cells and anti-PD-1 response in melanoma. The QIAseq Immune Repertoire TCR panel built the libraries from approximately 15 ng of total RNA. TCRdb analysed the reads with MiXCR anew, one entry per CDR3 protein. The sample carries some 360 distinct CDR3 sequences, under 11% recorded once. From live CD3+CD8+TCRalphabeta+ cells, four PD-1 and/or TIGIT subsets were sorted. Sequencing was performed on CD8+ T cells from PBMCs, taken at baseline or after one month of anti-PD-1 therapy (not recorded which). The receptors derive from a human donor with melanoma.

This clonotype is classed as medium-sized. This chain uses TRBV29-1 with TRBJ1-3; possible D gene TRBD1, 5 bases. The CDR3 totals 14 residues. Germline V gene sequence: CDR1 SQVTM, CDR2 ANQGSEA. The CDR3 DNA sequence: TGCAGTGTGACGTGGGGGACCTCTGGAAACACCATATATTTT. Residues: CSVTWGTSGNTIYF.

Judged by abundance, this clonotype is medium-sized. The gene calls are TRBV27 and TRBJ2-1, with D tentatively TRBD1 (5 bases). V gave up 2 bases and J gave up 0 bases, with 8 bases separating them. This CDR3 is built from 15 residues. The germline CDR1 and CDR2 sequences are MNHEY and SMNVEV (reference sequence). CDR3 region: CASSLQGGSYNEQFF. The CDR3 bases are TGTGCCAGCAGTTTACAGGGCGGCTCCTACAATGAGCAGTTCTTC.